The subject of this entry is one T cell receptor (beta chain). Its target antigen remains unknown. No base quality information exists; no much larger clone differs at one position. The CDR3 starts with the cysteine, ends with the phenylalanine, and has 13 residues. Only the CDR3 part of the read is kept: 39 bases, read in frame from the first base. Per the germline V gene, MNHEY is the CDR1 and SVGAGI is the CDR2. V and J are truncated by 6 bases and 1 base respectively, leaving an intervening sequence of 9 bases. In the prospective study, participants were about 18 to 90 years old, resided in about two dozen geographic areas of the United States, and were enrolled through a virtual design. To assign participants to cohorts, the prospective study relied on clinical history that participants themselves reported in a screening survey and a study questionnaire. Exposed participants were defined as having been in contact with someone with a PCR-confirmed or clinician-diagnosed COVID-19 case within 2 weeks of study entry. In the prospective study, whole blood, serum and a nasopharyngeal or oropharyngeal swab were collected from each participant by mobile phlebotomists. Participants in the prospective study had the option to provide additional blood draws and questionnaires over a roughly 2-month period. Before DNA extraction, blood samples from the prospective study were shipped at room temperature or frozen.

These data belong to a study of blood T cell repertoires in COVID-19 (dated by TCRdb to 2019 to 2021). With regard to the full study: Collaborator samples came from the United States, Italy and Spain and covered acute and convalescent phases of COVID-19. Where available, HLA class I and class II types were obtained from metadata supplied by the sample provider rather than from assay-based typing. Deeply sampled blood TCRbeta repertoires from subjects exposed to, actively infected with, or recovered from COVID-19 were included in the dataset. The prospective study material was composed of cDNA or gDNA derived from T cells, B-cell-depleted T cells, or PBMCs. Sample metadata almost always included a de-identified subject ID, COVID-19 status, age in years and sex. The samples were drawn from the first 160 participants of the ongoing ImmuneRACE study and from roughly 1,300 subjects provided by 6 global collaborators. The repertoires were released in a freely available public database meant as a resource for research on the immune response to SARS-CoV-2.

TCRbeta CDR3 regions were amplified from genomic DNA by means of the immunoSEQ Assay, a bias-controlled multiplex PCR. The published analysis was carried out like this. Within the assay, amplification of reference gene primers was used to estimate how many nucleated cells each sample contained. Sequence reads were collapsed and filtered to measure the absolute abundance of every unique TCRbeta CDR3 rearrangement. For each sample, productive Simpson clonality was calculated as the square root of Simpson's diversity index across productive rearrangements. The immuneACCESS repertoire file appears here via TCRdb, limited to in-frame rearrangements. These files lack a portion of the clones; in checked studies, under half of the deficit traces to unresolved V genes, and the cause of the others is not known. V and J calls plus clone size are reproduced from that table; the DNA served to infer D and trimming. The sample table lists roughly 200,000 clones, approximately 86% of them with a count of one. The ten largest clones capture about 4.6% of the sample.

The full study reports these points: The quantity of clinical and demographic metadata differed by source and by participant and was supplied without curation.

Rearrangement joined TRBV6-5 to TRBJ1-1, and possibly TRBD1, on 5 matching bases. This TCR came from a woman aged 25-40 years who had been exposed to COVID-19. The sequencing sample was made of PBMCs or T cells enriched from blood (not recorded which). Here the CDR3 is given as CASRLGQNTEAFF. Read as DNA, the sequence is TGTGCCAGCAGATTGGGGCAGAACACTGAAGCTTTCTTT.